The T cell receptor (beta chain) described here comes from a study of blood T cell repertoires in COVID-19. In the study overall: Acute and convalescent COVID-19 specimens originated in the United States, Italy and Spain. Sources were T cells, B-cell-depleted T cells, or PBMCs; the material itself was cDNA or gDNA.

CDR3 length: 13 amino acids. Losses at the gene ends were 8 bases for V and 5 bases for J; bases not matched to a gene: 6. Germline lookup yields CDR1 LNHDA and CDR2 SQIVND (reference sequence). In the study's own analysis: Using reference gene primer amplification, nucleated cell counts were estimated. Repertoires were generated with immunoSEQ multiplex PCR, while TCRdb's copy carries only in-frame clones and drops some. The V and J calls and the clone size are those of that table, but D and trimming were determined from the DNA. The top ten hold about 10% of the sample, which has tens of thousands of clones, roughly 82% seen once.

The specimen was peripheral blood. The chain is built from TRBV19 and TRBJ2-5; 9 bases map to TRBD1. The clonotype was recovered from a human donor in a cohort sampled during active COVID-19. CDR3 protein: CASGQGFGETQYF. The CDR3 DNA reads as TGTGCCAGTGGACAGGGGTTTGGGGAGACCCAGTACTTC.